The 21 T cell receptor beta chains reported below all come from one sample, sequenced in a study of cytomegalovirus exposure and HLA in healthy donors. The primer mix had 60 Vbeta and 13 Jbeta primers. Produced via immunoSEQ multiplex PCR; TCRdb's table is partial and in-frame only. The sample has approximately 200,000 clones; around 79% are singletons. The sequenced sample was PBMCs. These receptors were obtained from a girl aged 10 to 17 in good health and CMV-seropositive.

V is TRBV6-1 and J is TRBJ1-4, with D perhaps TRBD1 (5 bases). Trimming removed 4 bases at V and 8 bases at J, with 11 bases between. The CDR3 runs 13 residues. Germline CDR1 and CDR2: MNHNS and SASEGT. CDR3 sequence: CASSGRGGEKLFF. CDR3 in DNA: TGTGCCAGCAGTGGGAGGGGAGGCGAAAAACTGTTTTTT.

The chain combines TRBV11-2 with TRBJ1-5; D gene unclear. CDR1 is SGHAT and CDR2 is FQNNGV in the germline V gene. This CDR3 has 14 residues. V dropped 1 base and J dropped 3 bases, with 7 bases sitting between them. Here the CDR3 reads CASSLAQNNQPQHF. The DNA of the CDR3 is TGTGCCAGCAGCTTAGCACAGAACAATCAGCCCCAGCATTTT.

CDR3 sequence (DNA): TGTGCCAGCACTAACGGGGGGGGTCGGGGCTACGAGCAGTACTTC. It yields the protein CASTNGGGRGYEQYF. The genes are TRBV7-2 and TRBJ2-7, with 8 nucleotides matching TRBD2. CDR3 size: 15 residues. In germline, CDR1 is SGHTA, CDR2 FQGNSA. V was clipped by 7 bases and J by 3 bases; unmatched bases: 11.

The chain's CDR3 is CAISQGMSESYEQYF. CDR3 bases: TGTGCCATCAGTCAGGGGATGAGTGAATCCTACGAGCAGTACTTC. The V and J genes are TRBV10-3 and TRBJ2-7; D is possibly TRBD1 (6 bases). The germline V gene has CDR1 ENHRY and CDR2 SYGVKD. V was cut by 5 bases and J by 1 base, with 15 bases left in between. The CDR3 spans 15 residues.

The chain employs TRBV5-1 and TRBJ1-5; 7 bases fit TRBD1. CDR1 is SGHRS, CDR2 YFSETQ, per germline. The V gene end was trimmed by 1 base and the J gene end by 2 bases; junction bases not matched to a gene: 3. The CDR3 is 15 amino acids. In DNA, the CDR3 is TGCGCCAGCAGCTTGACAGGGGACCGCAATCAGCCCCAGCATTTT. Its protein is CASSLTGDRNQPQHF.

The chain has TRBV6-5 and TRBJ1-1, with D perhaps TRBD1 (6 bases). This CDR3 comprises 13 residues. The ends were cut back, 0 bases at V and 12 bases at J, with 14 bases in the middle. Germline loops: CDR1 MNHEY, CDR2 SVGAGI. CDR3 in amino acids: CASSYSEGVGPFF. Written as DNA, the CDR3 is TGTGCCAGCAGTTACTCCGAGGGGGTGGGTCCTTTCTTT.

The chain combines TRBV19 with TRBJ1-3, with 7 bases identical to TRBD1. CDR3 size: 15 residues. Trimming removed 6 bases from V and 0 bases from J; junction bases left unmatched: 5. Looked up from germline, CDR1 is LNHDA and CDR2 is SQIVND (reference sequence). CDR3 nucleotide sequence: TGTGCCAGTAGGAGGGACAGAAGCTCTGGAAACACCATATATTTT. This codes for CASRRDRSSGNTIYF.

J is TRBJ2-1 and V is TRBV9, with TRBD2 matching 14 bases. The V gene end was trimmed by 4 bases and the J gene end by 9 bases; junction bases not matched to a gene: 6. Germline assignment: CDR1 SGDLS and CDR2 YYNGEE. The CDR3 totals 15 residues. Here the CDR3 DNA reads TGTGCCAGCAGCCAGACTAGCGGGGGGGCCGGTGAGCAGTTCTTC. It yields the protein CASSQTSGGAGEQFF.

The J gene is TRBJ1-2, the V gene TRBV7-2; tentative D call: TRBD1 (6 bases). Germline V gene data show CDR1 as SGHTA and CDR2 as FQGNSA. This CDR3 spans 14 amino acids. V lost 6 bases to trimming and J lost 5 bases, with 16 bases between them. CDR3 in DNA: TGTGCCAGCAGGGTCCCCCCGCAGGGGTATGGCTACACCTTC. This codes for CASRVPPQGYGYTF.

This sequence joins TRBV5-5 and TRBJ2-7; 9 bases map to TRBD1. The germline CDR1 and CDR2 sequences are SGHKS and YYEKEE (reference sequence). The CDR3 is 13 residues long. With 4 bases clipped from V and 6 bases from J, the junction kept 5 bases outside the gene matches. The CDR3 sequence: CASSPGQGGEQYF. The CDR3 nucleotides are TGTGCCAGCAGCCCGGGACAGGGAGGCGAGCAGTACTTC.

The chain is built from TRBV10-3 and TRBJ2-7; 10 bases line up with TRBD2. This CDR3 is 14 amino acids long. Germline CDR1 ENHRY, CDR2 SYGVKD. Trimming at V came to 2 bases and at J to 3 bases, leaving 1 base not matched to a gene. The CDR3: CAISEPSGGYEQYF. The CDR3 nucleotides read TGTGCCATCAGTGAGCCTAGCGGGGGCTACGAGCAGTACTTC.

The rearrangement links TRBV2 to TRBJ2-5; TRBD2 matches at 7 bases. Germline V gives CDR1 SNHLY, CDR2 FYNNEI. Trimming cost V 7 bases and J 5 bases; bases outside gene matches: 7. The CDR3 is 13 amino acids. CDR3 sequence reads: CASTGGPGETQYF. The CDR3 DNA follows: TGTGCCAGCACGGGAGGCCCTGGGGAGACCCAGTACTTC.

The V gene is TRBV11-3, the J gene TRBJ2-5; perhaps TRBD1 as D (6 bases). The CDR3 length is 15 residues. V was cut by 5 bases and J by 1 base, with 14 bases left in between. Germline V lookup: CDR1 SGHNT, CDR2 YENEEA. CDR3 coding DNA: TGTGCCAGCAGCGGCATCGAGGACAGCCAAGAGACCCAGTACTTC. Its protein product is CASSGIEDSQETQYF. Filled out from reference TRBV11-3 and TRBJ2-5, the complete variable domain reads EAGVVQSPRYKIIEKKQPVAFWCNPISGHNTLYWYLQNLGQGPELLIRYENEEAVDDSQLPKDRFSAERLKGVDSTLKIQPAELGDSAVYLCASSGIEDSQETQYFGPGTRLLVL.

This clone has just a few counts. This chain uses TRBV10-3 with TRBJ2-2; TRBD2 matches at 7 bases. Losses at the gene ends were 5 bases for V and 5 bases for J; bases not matched to a gene: 5. The CDR3 is made up of 14 amino acids. The germline V gene encodes CDR1 ENHRY and CDR2 SYGVKD. The CDR3 is CAISPGGGTGELFF. The CDR3 DNA is TGTGCCATCAGTCCGGGAGGTGGGACCGGGGAGCTGTTTTTT.

In DNA form, the CDR3 reads TGTGCCAGCAGGAGACTAGCGGGGGGGTTCGGGGAGCTGTTTTTT. Residues: CASRRLAGGFGELFF. The chain links TRBV6-5 to TRBJ2-2; TRBD2 aligns across 14 bases. V shed 6 bases and J 7 bases; nucleotides not matched to a gene: 4. The V gene's germline CDR1 is MNHEY and CDR2 SVGAGI. This CDR3 contains 15 residues.

J is TRBJ2-3 and V is TRBV6-1, with a possible D match to TRBD2 (5 bases). The V end lost 6 bases, the J end lost 4 bases, and 17 bases lay between the germline ends. The CDR3 length is 15 residues. CDR1 and CDR2 (germline): MNHNS, SASEGT. DNA of the CDR3: TGTGCCAGCAGGGACTTCATTCTAGCTTCAGATACGCAGTATTTT. It encodes CASRDFILASDTQYF.

The V and J genes are TRBV11-2 and TRBJ2-2; unclear D gene. Trimming left V 0 bases short and J 5 bases short, with 4 bases between. The CDR3 has 13 amino acids. The germline gives CDR1 SGHAT, CDR2 FQNNGV. CDR3 in amino acids: CASSLDLTGELFF. The CDR3 DNA reads TGTGCCAGCAGCTTAGACCTAACCGGGGAGCTGTTTTTT.

This chain uses TRBV19 with TRBJ2-7; the D gene is possibly TRBD1 (6 bases). The CDR3 is made up of 15 amino acids. V was pared by 5 bases and J by 4 bases, with 18 bases between. Germline-derived CDR1 and CDR2 are LNHDA and SQIVND (reference sequence). For the CDR3, the DNA is TGTGCCAGTAGTTCAGCCCGGGACATCATTTACGAGCAGTACTTC. This sequence encodes CASSSARDIIYEQYF.

The gene calls are TRBV6-5 and TRBJ1-1; the D is unclear. This CDR3 is built from 14 residues. CDR1 is MNHEY and CDR2 is SVGAGI in the germline V gene. The V end lost 6 bases, the J end lost 4 bases, and 15 bases lay between the germline ends. CDR3 DNA: TGTGCCAGCAGCGCCTCGGGAGGCGTCACTGAAGCTTTCTTT. This translates into CASSASGGVTEAFF.

In this sample, this clone turned up a few times. The chain employs TRBV30 and TRBJ2-5; 11 bases line up with TRBD1. V shed 3 bases and J 5 bases; nucleotides not matched to a gene: 5. Germline CDR1 GTSNPN, CDR2 SVGIG (reference sequence). The length of the CDR3 is 14 residues. CDR3 bases: TGTGCCTGGAGGGACAGGGGGCGCGGGGAGACCCAGTACTTC. It encodes CAWRDRGRGETQYF.

The chain links TRBV4-1 to TRBJ2-7, with TRBD1 matching over 7 bases. Germline V gives CDR1 MGHRA, CDR2 YSYEKL. J gave up 2 bases and V 8 bases, and 18 bases lay outside the gene matches. The CDR3 totals 17 residues. This chain's CDR3 is CASRASPQGEFPYEQYF. The CDR3 coding sequence is TGCGCCAGCCGAGCCTCCCCTCAGGGGGAGTTTCCCTACGAGCAGTACTTC.